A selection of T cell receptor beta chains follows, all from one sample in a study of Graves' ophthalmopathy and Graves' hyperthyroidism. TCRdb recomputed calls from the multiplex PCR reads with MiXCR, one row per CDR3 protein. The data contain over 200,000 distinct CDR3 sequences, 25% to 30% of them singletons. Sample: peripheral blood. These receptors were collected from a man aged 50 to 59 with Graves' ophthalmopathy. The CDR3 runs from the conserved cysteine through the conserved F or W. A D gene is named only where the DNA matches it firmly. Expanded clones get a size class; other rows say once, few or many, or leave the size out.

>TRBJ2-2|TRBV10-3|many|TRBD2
TGTGCCGTGGGACTAGCGGGAGTCACCGGGGAGCTGTTTTTT
CAVGLAGVTGELFF
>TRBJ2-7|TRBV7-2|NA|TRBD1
TGTGCCAGCAGCTTCCGACAGGGCTACGAGCAGTACTTC
CASSFRQGYEQYF
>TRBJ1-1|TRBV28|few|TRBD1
TGTGCCAGCAGTCCAGTAGACAGGGGGCTCGCTTTCTTT
CASSPVDRGLAFF
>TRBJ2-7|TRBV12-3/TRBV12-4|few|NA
TGTGCCAGCAGGACCACCGGGACAAGCGAGCAGTACTTC
CASRTTGTSEQYF
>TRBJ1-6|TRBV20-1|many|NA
TGCAGTGCTAGCGCCGAGGGGGATGTGACCTATAATTCACCCCTCCACTTT
CSASAEGDVTYNSPLHF
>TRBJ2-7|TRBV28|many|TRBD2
TGTGCCAGCAGCGGACTAGCGGGAGGTTCATCGCTCGAGCAGTACTTC
CASSGLAGGSSLEQYF
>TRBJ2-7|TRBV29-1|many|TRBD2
TGCAGCGCCCGACCGGGGGGGCACTACGAGCAGTACTTC
CSARPGGHYEQYF
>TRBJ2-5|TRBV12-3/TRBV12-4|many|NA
TGTGCCAGCGGAGGGGGGGAGGAGACCCAGTACTTC
CASGGGEETQYF
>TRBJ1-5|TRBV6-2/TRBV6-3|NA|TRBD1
TGTGCCAGCAGGGAAAGGGGGCGCAATCAGCCCCAGCATTTT
CASRERGRNQPQHF
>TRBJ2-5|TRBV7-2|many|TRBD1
TGTGCCAGCAGCTTACCCCGACAGGGGGCGATGGTGGAGACCCAGTACTTC
CASSLPRQGAMVETQYF
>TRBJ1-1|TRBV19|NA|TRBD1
TGTGCCAGTAGTACAGGGGGCGCGTGGACTGAAGCTTTCTTT
CASSTGGAWTEAFF
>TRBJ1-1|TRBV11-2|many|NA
TGTGCCAGCAGCTTAGATCGACAGTCTGAAGCTTTCTTT
CASSLDRQSEAFF
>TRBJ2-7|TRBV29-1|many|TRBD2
TGCAGCGTCCGACTAGCGCAAAGGGGCGACGAGCAGTACTTC
CSVRLAQRGDEQYF
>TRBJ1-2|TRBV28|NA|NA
TGTGCCAGCAGTTTAGTTAGGGCTGGCTATGGCTACACCTTC
CASSLVRAGYGYTF
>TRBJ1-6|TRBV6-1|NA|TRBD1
TGTGCCAGCAGAGACGGACAGGGAGGAATCTCCTATAATTCACCCCTCCACTTT
CASRDGQGGISYNSPLHF
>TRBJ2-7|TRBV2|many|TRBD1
TGTGCCAGCAGTGAAGAATGGACAGGGGGGTACGAGCAGTACTTC
CASSEEWTGGYEQYF
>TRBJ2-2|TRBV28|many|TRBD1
TGTGCCAGCAGTCGGACAGGGGTCACCGGGGAGCTGTTTTTT
CASSRTGVTGELFF
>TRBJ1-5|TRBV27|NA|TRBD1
TGTGCCAGCAGTTCCAGCCGCCTGTTGGACAGGGCCTATAGCAATCAGCCCCAGCATTTT
CASSSSRLLDRAYSNQPQHF
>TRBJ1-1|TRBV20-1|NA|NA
TGCAGTGCTAGTTCTGAATGGGGCACTGAAGCTTTCTTT
CSASSEWGTEAFF
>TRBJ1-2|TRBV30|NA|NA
TGTGCCTGGAGTCTCAGGAACTATGGCTACACCTTC
CAWSLRNYGYTF
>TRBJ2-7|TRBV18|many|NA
TGTGCCAGCTCACCGCGGGACGGCTACGAGCAGTACTTC
CASSPRDGYEQYF
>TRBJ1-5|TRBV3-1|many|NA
TGTGCCAGCAGCCCCCGGTGGGGGCAGAGTGGCAATCAGCCCCAGCATTTT
CASSPRWGQSGNQPQHF
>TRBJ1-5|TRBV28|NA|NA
TGTGCCAGCAGTCTACGAGATCCCCGGCCCCAGCATTTT
CASSLRDPRPQHF
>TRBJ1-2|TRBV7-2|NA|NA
TGTGCCTGTCAAACGGACGGAGCTAACTATGGCTACACCTTC
CACQTDGANYGYTF
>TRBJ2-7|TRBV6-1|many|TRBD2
TGTGCCAGCAGTACCACTAGCGGCCCAACCTACGAGCAGTACTTC
CASSTTSGPTYEQYF
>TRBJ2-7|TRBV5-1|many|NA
TGCGCCAGCAGCTTGGAGTGGGGGGACTACGAGCAGTACTTC
CASSLEWGDYEQYF
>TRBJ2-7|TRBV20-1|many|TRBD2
TGCAGTGCTAGTGCACTAGCGGGAGTGGCCCGGCACCAGTACTTC
CSASALAGVARHQYF
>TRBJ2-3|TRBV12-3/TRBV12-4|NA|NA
TGTGCCAGCAGTGAGGGACTCTCTAGCACAGATACGCAGTATTTT
CASSEGLSSTDTQYF
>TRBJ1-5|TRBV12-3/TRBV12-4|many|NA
TGTGCCAGCAGTCCAATCGACAGAAATCAGCCCCAGCATTTT
CASSPIDRNQPQHF
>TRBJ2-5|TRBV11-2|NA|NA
TGTGCCAGCAGCTTAGGGGTAGCGGTGTACCAAGAGACCCAGTACTTC
CASSLGVAVYQETQYF
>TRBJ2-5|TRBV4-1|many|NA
TGCGCCAGCAGCCAAGATCAGAGGAGGGAAGAGACCCAGTACTTC
CASSQDQRREETQYF
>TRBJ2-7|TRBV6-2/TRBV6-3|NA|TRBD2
TGTGCCAGCAGTTACGGAAGCGGGAGGATATCCTACGAGCAGTACTTC
CASSYGSGRISYEQYF
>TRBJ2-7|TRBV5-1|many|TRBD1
TGCGCCAGCAGCTTGGGGCAGGGGGCTGGCAAGCAGTACTTC
CASSLGQGAGKQYF
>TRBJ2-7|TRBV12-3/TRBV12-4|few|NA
TGTGCCAGCACCTTTGGTGGGCCCTACGAGCAGTACTTC
CASTFGGPYEQYF
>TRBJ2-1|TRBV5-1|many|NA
TGCGCCAGCAAGCTTCCGGGCAGAGACCTAGAGCAGTTCTTC
CASKLPGRDLEQFF
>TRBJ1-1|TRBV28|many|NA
TGTGCCGCACGGGGAAGGGGTGAAGCTTTCTTT
CAARGRGEAFF
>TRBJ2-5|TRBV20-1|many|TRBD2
TGCAGTGCTAGAGATTGGCTTGGCGGGAGGGCCGTGGAGACCCAGTACTTC
CSARDWLGGRAVETQYF
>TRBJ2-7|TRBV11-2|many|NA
TGTGCCAGCAGCTTACAGCAGGGAGGCCTCTACGAGCAGTACTTC
CASSLQQGGLYEQYF
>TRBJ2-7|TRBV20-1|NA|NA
TGCAGTGCCCTCAGTTCCGGGCAGCTAACCTACGAGCAGTACTTC
CSALSSGQLTYEQYF
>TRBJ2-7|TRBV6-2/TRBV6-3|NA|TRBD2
TGTGCCAGCAGTTACTACGGCGGGAGGGCCGGCGAGCAGTACTTC
CASSYYGGRAGEQYF
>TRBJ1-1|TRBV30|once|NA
TGTGCCTGGGGTTTCCGGGACGTGCCGAACACTGAAGCTTTCTTT
CAWGFRDVPNTEAFF
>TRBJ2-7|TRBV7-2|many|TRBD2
TGTGCCAGCAGCTTAGAGGGACTAGCACTGGGGGAGCAGTACTTC
CASSLEGLALGEQYF
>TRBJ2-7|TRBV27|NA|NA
TGTGCCAGCAGACCCGGACCCCCCGAAGCGGTTTCCTACGAGCAGTACTTC
CASRPGPPEAVSYEQYF
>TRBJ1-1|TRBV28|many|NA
TGTGCCAGCAGTTCAGCAGTATCCACTGAAGCTTTCTTT
CASSSAVSTEAFF
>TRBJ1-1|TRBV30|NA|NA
TGTGCCTGGGGGCCGGGTAGCACTGAAGCTTTCTTT
CAWGPGSTEAFF
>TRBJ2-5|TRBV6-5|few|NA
TGTGCCAGCAGTTCCGGACTAAGAGAGACCCAGTACTTC
CASSSGLRETQYF
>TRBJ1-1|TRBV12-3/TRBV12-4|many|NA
TGTGCCAGCAGTTTGGTCAGAAATGGGGCTTTCTTT
CASSLVRNGAFF
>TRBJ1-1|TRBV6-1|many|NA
TGTGCCAGCAGTGAATTGGATCCTAACACTGAAGCTTTCTTT
CASSELDPNTEAFF
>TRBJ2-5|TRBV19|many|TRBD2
TGTGCCAGTAGTATAGGACTAGCGGAGGTGTACCAAGAGACCCAGTACTTC
CASSIGLAEVYQETQYF
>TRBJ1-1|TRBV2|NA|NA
TGTGCCAGCGTCAACCAGGGGATTAACACTGAAGCTTTCTTT
CASVNQGINTEAFF
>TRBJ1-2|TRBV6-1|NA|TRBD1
TGTGCCAGCAGTGCCCGGGACAGGGGTATAGGGTCCTATGGCTACACCTTC
CASSARDRGIGSYGYTF
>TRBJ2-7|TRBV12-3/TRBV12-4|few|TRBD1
TGTGCCACCGGACAGGGGATTAACGAGCAGTACTTC
CATGQGINEQYF
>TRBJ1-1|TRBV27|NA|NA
TGTGCCAGCAGTTTTGCTAGGGGCCCTCTGAACACTGAAGCTTTCTTT
CASSFARGPLNTEAFF
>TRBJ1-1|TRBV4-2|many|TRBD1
TGTGCCAGCAGCCTCCGACCGGACAGGGGCCGAGGACAAGGCGCTGAAGCTTTCTTT
CASSLRPDRGRGQGAEAFF
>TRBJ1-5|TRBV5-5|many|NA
TGTGCCAGCAGCTTTCAGGGCGTACAGCCCCAGCATTTT
CASSFQGVQPQHF